Presented here are 13 T cell receptor beta chains from one specimen sequenced in a study of OX40 agonist ivuxolimab in advanced cancers. The repertoire was sequenced with immunoSEQ multiplex PCR; TCRdb's copy has only in-frame clones and lacks some. Seen here are about 38,000 clones, approximately 90% observed once, and the top ten hold roughly 40%. This sample comprised CD4+ or CD8+ T cells sorted from blood, obtained in a trial of the OX40 agonist ivuxolimab. All receptors come from an adult with an advanced solid tumor such as melanoma, head and neck, liver or kidney cancer.

The chain couples TRBV5-1 to TRBJ1-1, with TRBD1 matching 9 bases. V lost 4 bases, J lost 7 bases, and 11 bases stayed unmatched. Germline-derived CDR1 and CDR2 are SGHRS and YFSETQ. The CDR3 runs 15 residues. CDR3 coding DNA: TGCGCCAGCAGCCCGGACAGGGGCGGGAGGAATGAAGCTTTCTTT. Translating gives CASSPDRGGRNEAFF.

The chain joins TRBV7-9 to TRBJ2-4; D is ambiguous. The CDR3 is made up of 15 amino acids. Trimming took 1 base from V and 0 from J, leaving 7 bases between them. From germline, CDR1 is SEHNR and CDR2 FQNEAQ (reference sequence). CDR3 sequence reads: CASSLDTTAKNIQYF. The CDR3 nucleotides are TGTGCCAGCAGCTTAGACACTACAGCCAAAAACATTCAGTACTTC.

This clone was detected only once. V gene TRBV10-3 combines with J gene TRBJ2-3; D is possibly TRBD2 (6 bases). V was trimmed by 2 bases and J by 0 bases, leaving 9 bases between them. This CDR3 is 15 amino acids long. From germline, CDR1 is ENHRY and CDR2 SYGVKD. For the CDR3, the DNA is TGTGCCATCAGTGAGGGCGGGGAAAGCACAGATACGCAGTATTTT. Translated, it gives CAISEGGESTDTQYF.

V is TRBV5-6 and J is TRBJ2-3; weak D call: TRBD2 (5 bases). V lost 0 bases and J lost 9, with 14 bases in between. Germline CDR1 SGHDT, CDR2 YYEEEE. The CDR3 extends over 14 amino acids. CDR3 DNA sequence: TGTGCCAGCAGCTTGGGAGGGTCCGGGTGGACGCAGTATTTT. Its translation: CASSLGGSGWTQYF.

The chain has TRBV27 and TRBJ2-5, with 8 bases matching TRBD2. J was trimmed by 5 bases and V by 6 bases; bases with no gene match: 11. This CDR3 has 15 residues. Per germline, CDR1 MNHEY and CDR2 SMNVEV (reference sequence). The CDR3 DNA sequence: TGTGCCAGCAGCCGAACGGGGGGGGCCGGGGAGACCCAGTACTTC. Translated: CASSRTGGAGETQYF.

The chain joins TRBV7-8 to TRBJ2-1; D may match TRBD1 or TRBD2 (5 bases each). The CDR3 covers 16 residues. Germline V lookup: CDR1 SGHVS, CDR2 FQNEAQ. V lost 0 bases and J lost 4, with 13 bases in between. Written as DNA, the CDR3 is TGTGCCAGCAGCTTAGCGAGGGACCTGATTTACAATGAGCAGTTCTTC. Amino acids: CASSLARDLIYNEQFF.

V usage is TRBV19 and J usage is TRBJ1-5; D possibly corresponds to TRBD1 (6 bases). This CDR3 is 16 amino acids long. Germline CDR1 reads LNHDA; CDR2 reads SQIVND (reference sequence). V was shortened by 6 bases and J by 0 bases, with 15 bases between the two germline ends. In nucleotides, the CDR3 is TGTGCCAGTAGCACGACAGGACCCTATAGCAATCAGCCCCAGCATTTT. It codes for CASSTTGPYSNQPQHF.

The chain has TRBV7-9 and TRBJ2-1; D ambiguous. In germline, CDR1 is SEHNR, CDR2 FQNEAQ (reference sequence). The CDR3 covers 13 residues. Trimming cost V 1 base and J 3 bases, with 4 bases left between them. CDR3 loop: CASSLENYNEQFF. CDR3 nucleotides: TGTGCCAGCAGCTTAGAAAACTACAATGAGCAGTTCTTC.

The chain employs TRBV29-1 and TRBJ1-1; 10 bases line up with TRBD1. The ends lost 1 base at V and 4 bases at J; junction bases unmatched: 9. The germline V gene encodes CDR1 SQVTM and CDR2 ANQGSEA. The CDR3 is 16 amino acids. The chain's CDR3 is CSVEALGDRGPTEAFF. The CDR3 coding sequence is TGCAGCGTTGAAGCCTTAGGGGACAGGGGACCCACTGAAGCTTTCTTT.

The V and J genes are TRBV2 and TRBJ1-3; D call uncertain. This CDR3 comprises 16 residues. V lost 3 bases and J 3 bases, leaving 15 bases between the germline ends. Per germline, CDR1 SNHLY and CDR2 FYNNEI. The CDR3 DNA reads TGTGCCAGCAGTGACCCCAGAGATGGGAGTGGAAACACCATATATTTT. Encoded protein: CASSDPRDGSGNTIYF.

The sample holds one count of this clone. The V call is TRBV4-3, the J call TRBJ1-1, with D uncertain. The CDR3 is 15 residues long. Germline lookup yields CDR1 LGHNA and CDR2 YSLEER. V was trimmed by 0 bases and J by 5 bases, leaving 13 bases between them. The CDR3 DNA reads TGCGCCAGCAGCCAAGATAGCGACCTCGGGACTGAAGCTTTCTTT. This codes for CASSQDSDLGTEAFF.

This clone appeared a few times. The rearrangement links TRBV6-6 to TRBJ1-1; TRBD1 is a possible D gene (5 bases). CDR1 and CDR2 from the germline V gene are MNHNY and SVGAGI (reference sequence). The CDR3 contains 13 residues. The V end lost 3 bases, the J end lost 3 bases, and 8 bases lay between the germline ends. CDR3 loop: CASSYRGDTEAFF. The CDR3 DNA follows: TGTGCCAGCAGTTATCGGGGGGACACTGAAGCTTTCTTT.

The rearrangement links TRBV6-5 to TRBJ2-7; the D gene is possibly TRBD1 (6 bases). Trimming took 5 bases from V and 2 from J, leaving 16 bases between them. Germline CDR1 and CDR2: MNHEY and SVGAGI. The CDR3 runs to 15 residues. CDR3 sequence (DNA): TGTGCCAGCAGTCCGATCTCGACAGGTACCTACGAGCAGTACTTC. This translates into CASSPISTGTYEQYF.